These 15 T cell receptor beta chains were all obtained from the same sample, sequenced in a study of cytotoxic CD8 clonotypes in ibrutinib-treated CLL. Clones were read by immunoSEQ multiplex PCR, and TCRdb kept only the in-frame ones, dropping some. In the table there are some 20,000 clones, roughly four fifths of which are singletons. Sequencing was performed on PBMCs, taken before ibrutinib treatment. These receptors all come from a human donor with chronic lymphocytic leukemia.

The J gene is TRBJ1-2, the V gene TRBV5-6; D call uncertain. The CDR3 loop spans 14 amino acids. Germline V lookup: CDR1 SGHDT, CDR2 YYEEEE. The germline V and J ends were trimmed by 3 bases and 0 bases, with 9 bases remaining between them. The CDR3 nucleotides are TGTGCCAGCAGCTGGGAAGTGGCTAACTATGGCTACACCTTC. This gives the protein CASSWEVANYGYTF.

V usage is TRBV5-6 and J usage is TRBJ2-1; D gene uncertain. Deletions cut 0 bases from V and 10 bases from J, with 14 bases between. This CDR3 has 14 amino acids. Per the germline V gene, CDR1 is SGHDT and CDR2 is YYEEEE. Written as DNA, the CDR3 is TGTGCCAGCAGCTTGGGGCAGTCGGTGGGGGAGCAGTTCTTC. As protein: CASSLGQSVGEQFF.

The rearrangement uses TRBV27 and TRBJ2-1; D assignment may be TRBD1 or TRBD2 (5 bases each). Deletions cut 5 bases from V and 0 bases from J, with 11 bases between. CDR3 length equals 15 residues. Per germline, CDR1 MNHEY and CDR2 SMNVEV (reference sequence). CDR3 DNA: TGTGCCAGCAGTCCCGGGACCCACTCCTACAATGAGCAGTTCTTC. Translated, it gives CASSPGTHSYNEQFF.

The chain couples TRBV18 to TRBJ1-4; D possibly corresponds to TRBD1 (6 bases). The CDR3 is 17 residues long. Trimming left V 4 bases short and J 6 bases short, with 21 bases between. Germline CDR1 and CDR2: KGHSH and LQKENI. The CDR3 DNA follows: TGTGCCAGCTCACTTCCCGAGGTGGGGGCCCTTGATGAAAAACTGTTTTTT. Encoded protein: CASSLPEVGALDEKLFF.

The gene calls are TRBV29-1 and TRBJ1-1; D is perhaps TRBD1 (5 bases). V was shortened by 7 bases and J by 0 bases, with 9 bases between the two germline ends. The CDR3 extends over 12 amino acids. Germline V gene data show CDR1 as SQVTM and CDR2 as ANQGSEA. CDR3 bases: TGCAGCGGACAGACTATGAACACTGAAGCTTTCTTT. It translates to CSGQTMNTEAFF.

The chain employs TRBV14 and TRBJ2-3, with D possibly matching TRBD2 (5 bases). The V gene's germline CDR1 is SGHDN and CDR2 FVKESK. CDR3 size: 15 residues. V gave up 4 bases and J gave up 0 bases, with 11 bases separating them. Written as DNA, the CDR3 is TGTGCCAGCAGCCCCCCGGGGTCCAGCACAGATACGCAGTATTTT. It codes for CASSPPGSSTDTQYF.

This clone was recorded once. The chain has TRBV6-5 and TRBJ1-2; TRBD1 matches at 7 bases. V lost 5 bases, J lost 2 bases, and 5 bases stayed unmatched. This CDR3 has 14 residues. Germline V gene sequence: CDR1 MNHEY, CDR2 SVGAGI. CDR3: CASSTTGSNYGYTF. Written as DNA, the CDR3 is TGTGCCAGCAGTACGACAGGGAGCAACTATGGCTACACCTTC.

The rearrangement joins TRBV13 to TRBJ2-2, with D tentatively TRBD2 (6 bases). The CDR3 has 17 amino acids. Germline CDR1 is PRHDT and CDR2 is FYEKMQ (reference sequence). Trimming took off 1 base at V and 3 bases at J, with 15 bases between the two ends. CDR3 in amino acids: CASSLVKEGADTGELFF. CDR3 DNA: TGTGCCAGCAGCTTAGTCAAGGAGGGAGCGGACACCGGGGAGCTGTTTTTT.

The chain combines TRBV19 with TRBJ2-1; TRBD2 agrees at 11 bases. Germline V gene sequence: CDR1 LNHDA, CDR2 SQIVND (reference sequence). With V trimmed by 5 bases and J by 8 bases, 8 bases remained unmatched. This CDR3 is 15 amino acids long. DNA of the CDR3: TGTGCCAGTAGTTCCCTTAGCGGGGGGGCAGATGAGCAGTTCTTC. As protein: CASSSLSGGADEQFF.

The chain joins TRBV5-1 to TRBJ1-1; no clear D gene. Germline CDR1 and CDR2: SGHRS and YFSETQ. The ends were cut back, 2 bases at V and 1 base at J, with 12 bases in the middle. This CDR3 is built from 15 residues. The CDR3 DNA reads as TGCGCCAGCAGCTTTGGCGGGAGGACGAACACTGAAGCTTTCTTT. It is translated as CASSFGGRTNTEAFF.

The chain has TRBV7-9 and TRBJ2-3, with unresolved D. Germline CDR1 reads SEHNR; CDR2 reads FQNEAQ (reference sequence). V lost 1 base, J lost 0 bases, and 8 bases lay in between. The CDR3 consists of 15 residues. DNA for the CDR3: TGTGCCAGCAGCTTAGTAGCAGCTAGCACAGATACGCAGTATTTT. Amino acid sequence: CASSLVAASTDTQYF. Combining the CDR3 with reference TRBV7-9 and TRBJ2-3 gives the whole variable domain DTGVSQNPRHKITKRGQNVTFRCDPISEHNRLYWYRQTLGQGPEFLTYFQNEAQLEKSRLLSDRFSAERPKGSFSTLEIQRTEQGDSAMYLCASSLVAASTDTQYFGPGTRLTVL.

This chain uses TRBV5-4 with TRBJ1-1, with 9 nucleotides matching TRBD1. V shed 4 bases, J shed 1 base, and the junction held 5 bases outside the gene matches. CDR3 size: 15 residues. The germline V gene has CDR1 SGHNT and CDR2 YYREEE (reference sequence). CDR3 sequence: CASSGTGTSNTEAFF. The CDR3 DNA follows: TGTGCCAGCAGCGGGACAGGGACCTCGAACACTGAAGCTTTCTTT.

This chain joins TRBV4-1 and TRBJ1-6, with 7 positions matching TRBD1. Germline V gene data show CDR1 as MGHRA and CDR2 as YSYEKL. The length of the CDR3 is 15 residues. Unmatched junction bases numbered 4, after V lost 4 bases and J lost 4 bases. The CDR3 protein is CASSRGTAYNSPLHF. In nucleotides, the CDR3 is TGCGCCAGCAGCCGCGGGACAGCGTATAATTCACCCCTCCACTTT.

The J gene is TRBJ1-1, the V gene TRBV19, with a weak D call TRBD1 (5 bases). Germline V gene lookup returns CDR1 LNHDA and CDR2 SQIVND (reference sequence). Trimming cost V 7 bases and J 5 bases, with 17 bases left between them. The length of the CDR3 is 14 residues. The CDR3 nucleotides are TGTGCCAGTACTGAGGGAGGGGTAGCAACTGAAGCTTTCTTT. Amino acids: CASTEGGVATEAFF.

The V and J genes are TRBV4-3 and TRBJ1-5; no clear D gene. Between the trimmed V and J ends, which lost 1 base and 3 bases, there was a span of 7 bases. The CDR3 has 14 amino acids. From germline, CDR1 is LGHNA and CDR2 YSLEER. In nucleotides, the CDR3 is TGCGCCAGCAGCCAAGGGATCAACAATCAGCCCCAGCATTTT. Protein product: CASSQGINNQPQHF.